The present T cell receptor (beta chain) was sequenced within a study of identical twins. Regarding the study as a whole: Fewer insertions marked abundant cord blood beta clonotypes; young adult naive trended weakly, memory not at all.

TCRdb re-analysed the 5' RACE reads in MiXCR, keeping a single row per CDR3 protein. The data contain nearly 650,000 distinct CDR3 sequences, about 7% of them singletons. The V segment lost 3 bases and the J segment 2 bases; nucleotides outside the gene matches: 7. This CDR3 region has 16 residues. The V gene's germline CDR1 is SGHTA and CDR2 FQGTGA. This clonotype has ten or more counts. The antigen remains undetermined. The same sample was also used in a study of yellow fever vaccine responses in identical twins.

The receptor was isolated from a woman under 30 in good health. The rearrangement joins TRBV7-3 to TRBJ2-3, with 8 bases lining up with TRBD2. The specimen was PBMCs. In DNA, the CDR3 is TGTGCCAGCAGCTTTTTAGGGGGACTAGACACAGATACGCAGTATTTT. Translating gives CASSFLGGLDTDTQYF.